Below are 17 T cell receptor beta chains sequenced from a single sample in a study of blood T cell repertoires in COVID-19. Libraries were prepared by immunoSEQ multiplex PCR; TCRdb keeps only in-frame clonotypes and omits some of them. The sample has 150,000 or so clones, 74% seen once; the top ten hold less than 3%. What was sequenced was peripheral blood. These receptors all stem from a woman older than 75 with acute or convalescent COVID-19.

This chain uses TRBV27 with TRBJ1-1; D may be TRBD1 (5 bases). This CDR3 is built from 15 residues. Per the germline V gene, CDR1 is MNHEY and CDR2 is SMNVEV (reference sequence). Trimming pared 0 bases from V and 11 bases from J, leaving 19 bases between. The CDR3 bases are TGTGCCAGCAGTTTATCTTTCGGGGGGTCTTTGGGGGCTTTCTTT. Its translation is CASSLSFGGSLGAFF.

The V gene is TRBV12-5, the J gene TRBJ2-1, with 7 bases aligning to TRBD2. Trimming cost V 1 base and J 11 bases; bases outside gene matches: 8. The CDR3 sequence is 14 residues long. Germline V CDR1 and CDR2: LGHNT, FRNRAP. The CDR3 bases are TGTGCTAGTGGTTTGGGAGTGGGAGGGTCCCAGCAGTTCTTC. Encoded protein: CASGLGVGGSQQFF.

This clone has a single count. CDR3 DNA sequence: TGCAGTGCCCAGACGGGGAGAGAAGCTTTCTTT. Its translation: CSAQTGREAFF. The rearrangement uses TRBV20-1 and TRBJ1-1, with D uncertain. The germline V and J ends were trimmed by 6 bases and 8 bases, with 13 bases remaining between them. The CDR3 covers 11 residues. Germline V gene data show CDR1 as DFQATT and CDR2 as SNEGSKA (reference sequence).

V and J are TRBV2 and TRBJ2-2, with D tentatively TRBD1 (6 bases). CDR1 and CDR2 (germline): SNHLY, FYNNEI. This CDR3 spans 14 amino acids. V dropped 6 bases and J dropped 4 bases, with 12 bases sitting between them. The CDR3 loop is CASRPTGITGELFF. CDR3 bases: TGTGCCAGCAGGCCTACAGGGATCACCGGGGAGCTGTTTTTT.

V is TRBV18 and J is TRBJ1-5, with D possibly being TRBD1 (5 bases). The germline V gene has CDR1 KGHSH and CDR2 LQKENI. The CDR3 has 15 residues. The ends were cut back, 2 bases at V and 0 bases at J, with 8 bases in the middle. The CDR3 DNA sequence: TGTGCCAGCTCACCATCGGGGGATAGCAATCAGCCCCAGCATTTT. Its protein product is CASSPSGDSNQPQHF.

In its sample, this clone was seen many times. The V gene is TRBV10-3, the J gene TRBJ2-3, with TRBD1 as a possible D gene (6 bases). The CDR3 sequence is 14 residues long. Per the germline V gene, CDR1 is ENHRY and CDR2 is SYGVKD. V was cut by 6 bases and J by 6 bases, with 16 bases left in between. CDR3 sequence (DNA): TGTGCCATCAGAAACACGGACAGCTTGGATACGCAGTATTTT. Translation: CAIRNTDSLDTQYF.

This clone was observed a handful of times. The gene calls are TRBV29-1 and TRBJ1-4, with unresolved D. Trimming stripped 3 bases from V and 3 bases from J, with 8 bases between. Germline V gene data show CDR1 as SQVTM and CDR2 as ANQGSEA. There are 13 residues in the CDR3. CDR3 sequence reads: CSVEESSNEKLFF. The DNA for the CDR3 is TGCAGCGTTGAGGAGAGCTCTAATGAAAAACTGTTTTTT.

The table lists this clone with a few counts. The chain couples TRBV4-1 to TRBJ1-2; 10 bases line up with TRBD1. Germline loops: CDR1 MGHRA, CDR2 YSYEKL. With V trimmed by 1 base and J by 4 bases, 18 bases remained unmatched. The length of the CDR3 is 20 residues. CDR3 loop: CASSQAQSTGGRGRSYGYTF. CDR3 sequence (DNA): TGCGCCAGCAGCCAAGCCCAATCGACAGGGGGCCGCGGGAGGAGCTATGGCTACACCTTC.

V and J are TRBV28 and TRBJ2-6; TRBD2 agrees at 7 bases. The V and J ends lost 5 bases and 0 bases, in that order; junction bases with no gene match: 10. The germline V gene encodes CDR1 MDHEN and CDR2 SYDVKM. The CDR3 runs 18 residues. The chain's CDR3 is CASSHLKGGSSGANVLTF. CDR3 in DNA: TGTGCCAGCAGTCACTTAAAGGGCGGGAGCTCTGGGGCCAACGTCCTGACTTTC.

The CDR3 sequence: CASSLTARGLFF. CDR3 nucleotide sequence: TGTGCCAGCAGCCTCACGGCTAGGGGCCTGTTCTTC. The V and J genes are TRBV3-1 (or the pseudogene TRBV3-2) and TRBJ2-1; maybe TRBD1 (5 bases). The CDR3 loop spans 12 amino acids. The germline gives CDR1 LGHDT, CDR2 YNNKEL (reference sequence). Between the trimmed V and J ends, which lost 4 bases and 15 bases, there was a span of 16 bases.

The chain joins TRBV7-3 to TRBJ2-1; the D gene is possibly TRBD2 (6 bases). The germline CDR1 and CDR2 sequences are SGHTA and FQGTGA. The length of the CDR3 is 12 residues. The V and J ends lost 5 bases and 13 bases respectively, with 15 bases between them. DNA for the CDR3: TGTGCCAGCAGCCTCCCAGCCGGGAGCCAGTTCTTC. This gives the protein CASSLPAGSQFF.

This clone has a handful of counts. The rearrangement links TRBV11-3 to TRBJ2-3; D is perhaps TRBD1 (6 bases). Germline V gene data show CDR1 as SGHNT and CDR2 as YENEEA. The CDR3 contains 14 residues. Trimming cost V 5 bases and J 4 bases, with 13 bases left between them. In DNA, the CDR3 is TGTGCCAGCAGCCCAGGACAGTTCTCAGATACGCAGTATTTT. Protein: CASSPGQFSDTQYF.

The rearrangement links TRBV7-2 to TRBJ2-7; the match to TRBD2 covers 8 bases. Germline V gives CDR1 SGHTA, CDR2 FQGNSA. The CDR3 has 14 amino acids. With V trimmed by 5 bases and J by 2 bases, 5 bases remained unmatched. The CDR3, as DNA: TGTGCCAGCAGCCCGCCCGGGAGGGCCTACGAGCAGTACTTC. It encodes CASSPPGRAYEQYF.

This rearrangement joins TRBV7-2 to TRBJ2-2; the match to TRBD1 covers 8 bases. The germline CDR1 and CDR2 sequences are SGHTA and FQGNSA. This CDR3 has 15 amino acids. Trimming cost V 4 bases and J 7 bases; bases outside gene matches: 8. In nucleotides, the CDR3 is TGTGCCAGCAGCTCGCAGGGGGCTCTAAGCGGGGAGCTGTTTTTT. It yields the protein CASSSQGALSGELFF.

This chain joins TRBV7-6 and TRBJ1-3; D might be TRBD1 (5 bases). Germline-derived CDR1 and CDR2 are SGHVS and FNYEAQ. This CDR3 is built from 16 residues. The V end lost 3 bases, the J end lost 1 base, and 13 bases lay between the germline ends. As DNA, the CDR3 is TGTGCCAGCAGCTTTGTAATGGGGGGTTCTGGAAACACCATATATTTT. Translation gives CASSFVMGGSGNTIYF.

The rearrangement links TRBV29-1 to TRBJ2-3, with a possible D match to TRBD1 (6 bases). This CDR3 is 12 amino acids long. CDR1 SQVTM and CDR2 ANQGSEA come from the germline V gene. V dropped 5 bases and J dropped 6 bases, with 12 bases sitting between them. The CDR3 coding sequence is TGCAGCGTTCTAGACAGGTGGGATACGCAGTATTTT. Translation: CSVLDRWDTQYF.

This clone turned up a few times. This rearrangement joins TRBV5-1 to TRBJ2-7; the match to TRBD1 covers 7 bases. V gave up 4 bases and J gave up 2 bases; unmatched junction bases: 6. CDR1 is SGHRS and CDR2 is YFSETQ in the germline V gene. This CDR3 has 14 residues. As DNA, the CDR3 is TGCGCCAGCAGCGGGGACAGATCTCCCTACGAGCAGTACTTC. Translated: CASSGDRSPYEQYF.